This section outlines one T cell receptor beta chain sequence together with its context. This record belongs to a study of cytomegalovirus exposure and HLA in healthy donors. With 3 bases removed from V and 3 bases from J, the gap between germline ends came to 12 bases. The V gene's germline CDR1 is SGDLS and CDR2 YYNGEE. This CDR3 is built from 14 residues. Vbeta (60) and Jbeta (13) primers were used in the PCR. Profiling relied on immunoSEQ multiplex PCR, and the TCRdb table lists in-frame clones only, not all of them. The sample lists approximately 160,000 clones, over 75% occurring once. It was healthy bone marrow donors who served as donors. Missing from this donor's record is the CMV serostatus.

Source material: PBMCs. The genes are TRBV9 and TRBJ1-1; no clear D. This clonotype originated in a human donor in good health. The CDR3 sequence is CASSGTLQYTEAFF. CDR3 bases: TGTGCCAGCAGCGGCACTCTGCAATACACTGAAGCTTTCTTT.